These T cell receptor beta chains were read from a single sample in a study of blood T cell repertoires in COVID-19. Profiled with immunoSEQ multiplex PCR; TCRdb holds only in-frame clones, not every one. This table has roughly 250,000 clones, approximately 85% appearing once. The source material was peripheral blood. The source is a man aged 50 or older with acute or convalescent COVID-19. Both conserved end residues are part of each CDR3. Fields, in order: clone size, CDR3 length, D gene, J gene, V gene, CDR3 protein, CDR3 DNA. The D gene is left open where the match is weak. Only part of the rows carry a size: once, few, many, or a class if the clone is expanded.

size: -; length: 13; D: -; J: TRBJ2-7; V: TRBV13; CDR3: CASSLGKSYEQYF; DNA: TGTGCCAGCAGCTTAGGGAAGAGCTACGAGCAGTACTTC
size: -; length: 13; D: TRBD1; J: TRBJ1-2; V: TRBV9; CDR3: CASSVGGTGGYTF; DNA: TGTGCCAGCAGCGTAGGCGGGACAGGAGGCTACACCTTC
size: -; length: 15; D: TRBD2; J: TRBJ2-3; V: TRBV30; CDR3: CAWKRLAGSTDTQYF; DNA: TGTGCCTGGAAACGACTAGCGGGAAGCACAGATACGCAGTATTTT
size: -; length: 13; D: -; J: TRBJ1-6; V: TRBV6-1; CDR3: CASSEGGRPPLHF; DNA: TGTGCCAGCAGTGAAGGCGGTCGTCCACCCCTCCACTTT
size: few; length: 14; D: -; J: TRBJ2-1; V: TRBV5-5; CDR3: CASSFRGSYNEQFF; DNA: TGTGCCAGCAGCTTCCGGGGTTCCTACAATGAGCAGTTCTTC
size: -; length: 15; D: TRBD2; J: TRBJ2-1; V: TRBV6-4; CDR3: CASSDLGLAGRGQFF; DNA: TGTGCCAGCAGTGATCTGGGACTAGCGGGACGCGGGCAGTTCTTC
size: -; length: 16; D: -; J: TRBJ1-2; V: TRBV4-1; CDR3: CASSQDLGVGRYGYTF; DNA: TGCGCCAGCAGCCAAGACCTCGGGGTAGGTCGGTATGGCTACACCTTC
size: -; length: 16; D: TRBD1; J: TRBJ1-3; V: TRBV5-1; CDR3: CASSFGTGGSGNTIYF; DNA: TGCGCCAGCAGCTTTGGGACAGGGGGGTCTGGAAACACCATATATTTT
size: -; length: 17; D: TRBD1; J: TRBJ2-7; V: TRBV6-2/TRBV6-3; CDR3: CASSYFRDRWTDYEQYF; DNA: TGTGCCAGCAGTTACTTCCGGGACAGATGGACTGACTACGAGCAGTACTTC
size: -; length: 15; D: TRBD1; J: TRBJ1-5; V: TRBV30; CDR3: CAWTKQGARNQPQHF; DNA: TGTGCCTGGACAAAACAGGGGGCGCGGAATCAGCCCCAGCATTTT
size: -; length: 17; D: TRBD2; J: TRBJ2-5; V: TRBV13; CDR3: CASSLGLGGLARETQYF; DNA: TGTGCCAGCAGCTTAGGCCTAGGCGGACTAGCGCGAGAGACCCAGTACTTC
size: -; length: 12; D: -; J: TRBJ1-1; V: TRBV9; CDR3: CASSVNVLTGHF; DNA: TGTGCCAGCAGCGTAAATGTTTTGACAGGCCATTTT
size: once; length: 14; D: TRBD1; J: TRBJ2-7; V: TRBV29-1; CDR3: CSVGILGQAAEQYF; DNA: TGCAGCGTTGGCATCCTGGGACAGGCGGCGGAGCAGTACTTC
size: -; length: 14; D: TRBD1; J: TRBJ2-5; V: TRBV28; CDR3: CASSLDRGRETQYF; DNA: TGTGCCAGCAGTTTAGACAGGGGGCGTGAGACCCAGTACTTC
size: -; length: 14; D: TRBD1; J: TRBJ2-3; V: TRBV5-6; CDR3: CASSLGQGADTQYF; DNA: TGTGCCAGCAGCTTGGGACAGGGGGCAGATACGCAGTATTTT
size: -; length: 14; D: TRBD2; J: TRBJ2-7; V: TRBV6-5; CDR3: CASSSGLASGEQYF; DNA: TGTGCCAGCAGTTCGGGACTAGCGTCTGGCGAGCAGTACTTC
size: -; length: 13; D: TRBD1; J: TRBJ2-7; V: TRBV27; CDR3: CASSLGQGNEQYF; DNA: TGTGCCAGCAGTTTGGGACAGGGTAACGAGCAGTACTTC
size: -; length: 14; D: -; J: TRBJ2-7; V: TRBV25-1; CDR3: CASGFSGSSYEQYF; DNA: TGTGCCAGCGGATTTAGCGGCAGCTCCTACGAGCAGTACTTC
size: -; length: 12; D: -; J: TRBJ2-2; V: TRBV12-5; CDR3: CATGGGTGELFF; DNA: TGTGCTACCGGGGGTGGCACCGGGGAGCTGTTTTTT
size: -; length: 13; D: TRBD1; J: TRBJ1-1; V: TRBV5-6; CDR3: CASSLGTGEEAFF; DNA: TGTGCCAGCAGCTTGGGGACAGGGGAGGAAGCTTTCTTT